This entry is about one T cell receptor (beta chain). Original analysis: It was from reference gene primer amplification that nucleated cell counts were estimated. The table came from immunoSEQ multiplex PCR; TCRdb's copy has only in-frame clones and leaves some out. D and trimming come from the DNA, and the V and J calls and clone size come from that table. This table holds 180,000 or so clones, about four fifths found once. The data belong to a study of blood T cell repertoires in COVID-19. Study-wide context: Sites across the United States, Italy and Spain contributed samples from acute and convalescent COVID-19.

This CDR3 contains 14 residues. J gave up 5 bases and V 4 bases, and 4 bases lay outside the gene matches. The germline CDR1 and CDR2 sequences are SGHTA and FQGTGA. Patients of the Seattle cohort, enrolled during active infection, were followed longitudinally. The material sequenced was peripheral blood. The chain links TRBV7-3 to TRBJ2-1; TRBD1 matches 8 bases. The TCR originated in a woman in her 40s with COVID-19, enrolled during active disease. Written as DNA, the CDR3 is TGTGCCAGCAGCTCCCGGACAGGGCACAATGAGCAGTTCTTC. Translating gives CASSSRTGHNEQFF.